The T cell receptor beta chain under discussion was sequenced for a study of human T cells and chemical hapten exposure. Study in general: Chiefly women, the patients showed alopecia areata, totalis or universalis.

The study's library attached unique molecular identifiers to single cDNA molecules. Using its own MiXCR run on the RACE reads, TCRdb lists one record per CDR3 protein. This sample has more than 55,000 distinct CDR3 sequences, with about 11% found just once. The CDR3 is 16 amino acids. Germline values: CDR1 LGHNA, CDR2 YSLEER. The V and J ends lost 1 base and 3 bases respectively, with 14 bases between them. Described time point: pre-sensitization, week 0. This sample's treatment: therapeutic diphenylcyclopropenone sensitization with weekly scalp DPC. This clonotype was observed at least ten times. What it recognizes is unknown. Overall study results and limits: Significantly more large CDR3 similarity clusters arose among expanded TCRs than among controls. After DPC sensitization, TCRs above 1 in 1000 frequency showed no change.

This sample comprised whole blood, obtained in connection with sensitization to the hapten diphenylcyclopropenone (DPC). This rearrangement joins TRBV4-3 to TRBJ2-3; TRBD1 might be the D (5 bases). The receptor comes from a woman aged 40 to 50 with alopecia areata. Some clones in this sample may be carry-over from other donors' samples. In DNA, the CDR3 is TGCGCCAGCAGCCAAGGGGCAGGGCACAAGACAGATACGCAGTATTTT. It translates to CASSQGAGHKTDTQYF.